Each of the 20 T cell receptor beta chains below was sequenced from the same sample in a study of cytomegalovirus exposure and HLA in healthy donors. The PCR was carried out with 60 Vbeta primers and 13 Jbeta primers. This table comes from immunoSEQ multiplex PCR, and its TCRdb copy is limited to in-frame clones, with some not included. The repertoire has 100,000 to 150,000 clones, 75% to 90% of them found once; the top ten carry 0.24%. Sequencing input: PBMCs. The receptor source for this set is a man in his fifties in good health and CMV-seronegative.

This clone has just a few counts. The genes are TRBV6-1 and TRBJ1-5; D might be TRBD1 (5 bases). The CDR3 length is 15 residues. V gave up 3 bases and J gave up 9 bases, with 18 bases separating them. CDR1 MNHNS and CDR2 SASEGT come from the germline V gene. CDR3 amino acids: CASSDSGAGGRPQHF. In nucleotides, the CDR3 is TGTGCCAGCAGTGATTCTGGGGCCGGGGGTCGGCCCCAGCATTTT.

The rearrangement joins TRBV4-3 to TRBJ2-4, with D possibly being TRBD2 (6 bases). V lost 4 bases and J lost 9, with 16 bases in between. Germline CDR1 reads LGHNA; CDR2 reads YSLEER. CDR3 length: 14 residues. The chain's CDR3 is CASSPRETAGIQYF. CDR3 nucleotides: TGCGCCAGCAGCCCTCGGGAGACAGCGGGCATTCAGTACTTC.

The chain combines TRBV19 with TRBJ1-1; TRBD1 might be the D (6 bases). The CDR3 length is 14 residues. The germline V gene encodes CDR1 LNHDA and CDR2 SQIVND (reference sequence). The V and J ends lost 7 bases and 5 bases respectively, with 17 bases between them. DNA for the CDR3: TGTGCCAGTATCTCCGACAGGCACAGGACTGAAGCTTTCTTT. Translated: CASISDRHRTEAFF.

The chain combines TRBV15 with TRBJ1-1; perhaps TRBD1 as D (6 bases). Deletions cut 3 bases from V and 6 bases from J, with 11 bases between. The CDR3 contains 13 residues. The germline CDR1 and CDR2 sequences are LNHNV and YYDKDF (reference sequence). The CDR3 DNA is TGTGCCACCAGCAGGCCAGGGGTCGCTGAAGCTTTCTTT. Translating gives CATSRPGVAEAFF.

This clone was found once. The rearrangement joins TRBV7-9 to TRBJ1-2, with D possibly TRBD1 on 5 matching bases. The CDR3 totals 14 residues. Trimming took 5 bases from V and 2 from J, leaving 12 bases between them. From germline, CDR1 is SEHNR and CDR2 FQNEAQ (reference sequence). The CDR3: CASSRRVGNYGYTF. The DNA for the CDR3 is TGTGCCAGCAGCCGCAGGGTGGGCAACTATGGCTACACCTTC.

The rearrangement joins TRBV7-2 to TRBJ2-1; 10 bases agree with TRBD2. Germline loops: CDR1 SGHTA, CDR2 FQGNSA. V trimming: 2 bases; J trimming: 9 bases; junction bases outside the gene matches: 7. This CDR3 is built from 15 residues. The DNA of the CDR3 is TGTGCCAGCAGCTTAAAAGCGGGGGGGCAGAGTGAGCAGTTCTTC. Protein: CASSLKAGGQSEQFF.

This chain joins TRBV30 and TRBJ1-4; 7 nucleotides match TRBD1. In germline, CDR1 is GTSNPN, CDR2 SVGIG (reference sequence). J gave up 10 bases and V 1 base, and 9 bases lay outside the gene matches. CDR3 length: 14 amino acids. For the CDR3, the DNA is TGTGCCTGGAGTGCGACAGGGTTGGGAGGAAAACTGTTTTTT. It encodes CAWSATGLGGKLFF. Complete variable domain (other parts from reference TRBV30 and TRBJ1-4): SQTIHQWPATLVQPVGSPLSLECTVEGTSNPNLYWYRQAAGRGLQLLFYSVGIGQISSEVPQNLSASRPQDRQFILSSKKLLLSDSGFYLCAWSATGLGGKLFFGSGTQLSVL.

The chain joins TRBV6-6 to TRBJ2-7, with D possibly matching TRBD1 (5 bases). The V and J ends lost 8 bases and 3 bases respectively, with 11 bases between them. From germline, CDR1 is MNHNY and CDR2 SVGAGI (reference sequence). The CDR3 consists of 12 residues. CDR3 sequence: CASQGVLYEQYF. CDR3 nucleotides: TGTGCCAGCCAGGGCGTTCTCTACGAGCAGTACTTC.

The J gene is TRBJ1-1, the V gene TRBV5-6; 7 bases align to TRBD1. The CDR3 spans 12 residues. CDR1 is SGHDT and CDR2 is YYEEEE in the germline V gene. The V gene end was trimmed by 1 base and the J gene end by 11 bases; junction bases not matched to a gene: 5. CDR3 sequence reads: CASSLSTGRAFF. The CDR3 DNA sequence: TGTGCCAGCAGCTTGTCGACAGGGAGGGCTTTCTTT.

V gene TRBV9 combines with J gene TRBJ2-7, with 8 bases matching TRBD2. The CDR3 is made up of 16 amino acids. CDR1 is SGDLS, CDR2 YYNGEE, per germline. V dropped 0 bases and J dropped 4; count of bases not matched to a gene: 9. CDR3: CASSVESSGRQYEQYF. Here the CDR3 DNA reads TGTGCCAGCAGCGTAGAGTCCAGCGGGAGACAGTACGAGCAGTACTTC.

This chain links TRBV7-3 with TRBJ2-1; D not certain. Trimming took off 5 bases at V and 5 bases at J, with 4 bases between the two ends. This CDR3 has 11 amino acids. From germline, CDR1 is SGHTA and CDR2 FQGTGA. CDR3 nucleotide sequence: TGTGCCAGCAGCCGTAACAATGAGCAGTTCTTC. This encodes CASSRNNEQFF.

A few counts support this clone. The rearrangement links TRBV7-9 to TRBJ1-5, with D tentatively TRBD1 (5 bases). Trimming left V 1 base short and J 5 bases short, with 15 bases between. CDR1 and CDR2 from the germline V gene are SEHNR and FQNEAQ (reference sequence). The CDR3 is 16 amino acids. CDR3 DNA sequence: TGTGCCAGCAGCTTAGTGTTATCATCGGGGGATCAGCCCCAGCATTTT. Its protein product is CASSLVLSSGDQPQHF.

The chain employs TRBV19 and TRBJ2-3; D is possibly TRBD2 (5 bases). The CDR3 consists of 14 residues. Trimming pared 5 bases from V and 1 base from J, leaving 10 bases between. From germline, CDR1 is LNHDA and CDR2 SQIVND (reference sequence). This CDR3 reads CASSPSGGTDTQYF. The CDR3 nucleotides are TGTGCCAGTAGTCCCTCCGGGGGCACAGATACGCAGTATTTT. Using reference TRBV19 and TRBJ2-3 for the parts outside the CDR3, the full variable domain is DGGITQSPKYLFRKEGQNVTLSCEQNLNHDAMYWYRQDPGQGLRLIYYSQIVNDFQKGDIAEGYSVSREKKESFPLTVTSAQKNPTAFYLCASSPSGGTDTQYFGPGTRLTVL.

The rearrangement uses TRBV15 and TRBJ1-1, with TRBD1 matching over 8 bases. The junction had 11 bases not matched to a gene; V was cut back by 1 base and J by 4 bases. The CDR3 contains 17 residues. The germline V gene has CDR1 LNHNV and CDR2 YYDKDF (reference sequence). The CDR3 DNA is TGTGCCACCAGCAGAGGGATTACAGGGGGGTGGGTCACTGAAGCTTTCTTT. Its protein product is CATSRGITGGWVTEAFF.

This chain links TRBV28 with TRBJ2-7; weak D call: TRBD2 (6 bases). The length of the CDR3 is 16 residues. V lost 6 bases to trimming and J lost 3 bases, with 21 bases between them. Germline CDR1 MDHEN, CDR2 SYDVKM. DNA for the CDR3: TGTGCCAGCAGCGCCCCGGGGCGGGGACTCATCTACGAGCAGTACTTC. It yields the protein CASSAPGRGLIYEQYF.

The chain combines TRBV4-3 with TRBJ2-7; TRBD1 matches at 11 bases. Germline trimming cut 5 bases from V and 1 base from J; bases unmatched to any gene: 7. This CDR3 has 16 amino acids. CDR1 is LGHNA, CDR2 YSLEER, per germline. The CDR3 region is CASSFGQGAPSYEQYF. The CDR3, as DNA: TGCGCCAGCAGCTTCGGACAGGGGGCCCCGTCCTACGAGCAGTACTTC.

V usage is TRBV5-5 and J usage is TRBJ1-1; the match to TRBD1 covers 7 bases. In germline, CDR1 is SGHKS, CDR2 YYEKEE (reference sequence). The CDR3 is 12 residues long. Unmatched junction bases numbered 10, after V lost 5 bases and J lost 12 bases. The CDR3 DNA is TGTGCCAGCAGTACACCGACAGGGCTGTCTTTCTTT. Its protein product is CASSTPTGLSFF.

The V and J genes are TRBV5-1 and TRBJ2-1, with a weak D call TRBD2 (6 bases). Germline V gives CDR1 SGHRS, CDR2 YFSETQ. Deletions cut 0 bases from V and 2 bases from J, with 12 bases between. CDR3 length: 16 amino acids. CDR3 DNA sequence: TGCGCCAGCAGCTTGGGTAGCGGTGGGACCTACAATGAGCAGTTCTTC. Its translation is CASSLGSGGTYNEQFF.

This clone was seen more than once but under ten times. This sequence joins TRBV5-1 and TRBJ1-1, with a possible D match to TRBD1 (5 bases). The CDR3 covers 15 residues. V shed 4 bases and J shed 2 bases, with 15 bases lying between them. The germline CDR1 and CDR2 sequences are SGHRS and YFSETQ. The CDR3 sequence: CASSQDTASNTEAFF. In nucleotides, the CDR3 is TGCGCCAGCAGCCAGGACACAGCTAGTAACACTGAAGCTTTCTTT.

V usage is TRBV7-2 and J usage is TRBJ1-2; 7 nucleotides align to TRBD1. Looked up from germline, CDR1 is SGHTA and CDR2 is FQGNSA. Germline trimming cut 6 bases from V and 4 bases from J; bases unmatched to any gene: 8. The CDR3 has 14 residues. The DNA for the CDR3 is TGTGCCAGCAGGGACGACAGGGAACCCTATGGCTACACCTTC. This encodes CASRDDREPYGYTF. Combining the CDR3 with reference TRBV7-2 and TRBJ1-2 gives the whole variable domain GAGVSQSPSNKVTEKGKDVELRCDPISGHTALYWYRQSLGQGLEFLIYFQGNSAPDKSGLPSDRFSAERTGGSVSTLTIQRTQQEDSAVYLCASRDDREPYGYTFGSGTRLTVV.